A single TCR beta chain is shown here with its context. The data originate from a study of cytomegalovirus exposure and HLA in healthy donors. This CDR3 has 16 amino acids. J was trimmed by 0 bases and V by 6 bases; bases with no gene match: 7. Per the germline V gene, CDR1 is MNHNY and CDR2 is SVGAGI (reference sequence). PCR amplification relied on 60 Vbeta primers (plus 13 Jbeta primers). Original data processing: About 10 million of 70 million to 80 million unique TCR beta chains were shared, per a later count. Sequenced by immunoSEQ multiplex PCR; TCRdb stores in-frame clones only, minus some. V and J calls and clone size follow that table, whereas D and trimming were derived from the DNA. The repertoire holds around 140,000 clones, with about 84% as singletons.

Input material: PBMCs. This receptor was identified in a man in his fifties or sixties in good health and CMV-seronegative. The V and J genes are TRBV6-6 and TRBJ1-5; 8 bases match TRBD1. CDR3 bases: TGTGCCAGCAGACCACCGGACAGGGATAGCAATCAGCCCCAGCATTTT. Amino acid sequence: CASRPPDRDSNQPQHF.